Below are 6 T cell receptor beta chains sequenced from a single sample in a study of OX40 agonist ivuxolimab in advanced cancers. The repertoire was sequenced with immunoSEQ multiplex PCR; TCRdb's copy has only in-frame clones and lacks some. Among 66,000 or so clones listed, 85% were seen once. The source was CD4+ or CD8+ T cells sorted from blood, collected in a trial of the OX40 agonist ivuxolimab. These receptors were collected from an adult with an advanced solid tumor such as melanoma, head and neck, liver or kidney cancer.

CDR3 sequence reads: CASSVGFPSSYNEQFF. CDR3 sequence (DNA): TGTGCCAGCAGCGTAGGGTTCCCGAGCTCCTACAATGAGCAGTTCTTC. The chain carries TRBV9 and TRBJ2-1; the D is unclear. The CDR3 runs to 16 residues. From germline, CDR1 is SGDLS and CDR2 YYNGEE. V was cut by 0 bases and J by 0 bases, with 10 bases left in between.

This clone has only one observation. The J gene is TRBJ2-5, the V gene TRBV7-6; D call uncertain. This CDR3 has 13 amino acids. V gave up 3 bases and J gave up 6 bases, with 11 bases separating them. Per the germline V gene, CDR1 is SGHVS and CDR2 is FNYEAQ. The CDR3 here is CASSFGLVQTQYF. The DNA for the CDR3 is TGTGCCAGCAGCTTCGGGTTAGTGCAGACCCAGTACTTC.

V is TRBV2 and J is TRBJ2-7; 9 nucleotides align to TRBD2. There are 17 residues in the CDR3. Looked up from germline, CDR1 is SNHLY and CDR2 is FYNNEI. Trimming cost V 0 bases and J 4 bases; bases outside gene matches: 10. The CDR3 nucleotides read TGTGCCAGCAGTGAAGCCTTGGGTCGCGGGGGGGTTTACGAGCAGTACTTC. Its protein product is CASSEALGRGGVYEQYF.

The V and J genes are TRBV10-3 and TRBJ1-1; maybe TRBD1 (5 bases). Germline CDR1 and CDR2: ENHRY and SYGVKD. Trimming left V 0 bases short and J 4 bases short, with 15 bases between. The length of the CDR3 is 16 residues. In DNA, the CDR3 is TGTGCCATCAGTGAGTCAGCCGCAGGGAGGGGCACTGAAGCTTTCTTT. Translated: CAISESAAGRGTEAFF.

The gene calls are TRBV5-1 and TRBJ2-5; D is ambiguous. The CDR3 loop spans 14 amino acids. Germline CDR1 is SGHRS and CDR2 is YFSETQ. With 3 bases removed from V and 2 bases from J, the gap between germline ends came to 11 bases. CDR3 loop: CASSYLEVQETQYF. CDR3 in DNA: TGCGCCAGCAGCTACCTTGAGGTTCAAGAGACCCAGTACTTC.

DNA for the CDR3: TGTGCCACCAGCAGGGGAGGACAGGGACTAGCGTTCGCGAACACCGGGGAGCTGTTTTTT. Amino acids: CATSRGGQGLAFANTGELFF. The gene calls are TRBV15 and TRBJ2-2; 10 bases map to TRBD2. The CDR3 is 20 amino acids. Germline values: CDR1 LNHNV, CDR2 YYDKDF (reference sequence). V was pared by 3 bases and J by 0 bases, with 13 bases of the junction left unmatched.